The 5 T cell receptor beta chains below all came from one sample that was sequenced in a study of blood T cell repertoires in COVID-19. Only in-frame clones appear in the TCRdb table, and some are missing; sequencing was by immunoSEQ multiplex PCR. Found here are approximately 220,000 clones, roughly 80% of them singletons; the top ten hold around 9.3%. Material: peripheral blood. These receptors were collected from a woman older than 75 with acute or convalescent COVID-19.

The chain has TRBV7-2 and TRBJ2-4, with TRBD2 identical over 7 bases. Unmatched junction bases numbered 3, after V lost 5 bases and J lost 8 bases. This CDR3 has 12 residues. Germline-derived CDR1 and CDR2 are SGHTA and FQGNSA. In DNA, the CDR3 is TGTGCCAGCAGCGGGGGGGAGTACATTCAGTACTTC. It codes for CASSGGEYIQYF.

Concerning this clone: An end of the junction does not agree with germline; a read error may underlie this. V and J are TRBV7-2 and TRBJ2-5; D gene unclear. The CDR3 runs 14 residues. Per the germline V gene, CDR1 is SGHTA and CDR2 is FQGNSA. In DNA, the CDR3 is TGTGCCAGCGGCTTTTTAGCCGGACAAGAGACCCAGTACTTC. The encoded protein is CASGFLAGQETQYF. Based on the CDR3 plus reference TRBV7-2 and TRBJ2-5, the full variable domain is GAGVSQSPSNKVTEKGKDVELRCDPISGHTALYWYRQSLGQGLEFLIYFQGNSAPDKSGLPSDRFSAERTGGSVSTLTIQRTQQEDSAVYLCASGFLAGQETQYFGPGTRLLVL.

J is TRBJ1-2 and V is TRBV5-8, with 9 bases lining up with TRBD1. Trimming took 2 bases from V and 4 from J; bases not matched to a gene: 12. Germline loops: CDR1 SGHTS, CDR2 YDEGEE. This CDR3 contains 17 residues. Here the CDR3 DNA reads TGTGCCAGCAGCTTTGTGTTTGGGACAGGGATCTCCTATGGCTACACCTTC. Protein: CASSFVFGTGISYGYTF.

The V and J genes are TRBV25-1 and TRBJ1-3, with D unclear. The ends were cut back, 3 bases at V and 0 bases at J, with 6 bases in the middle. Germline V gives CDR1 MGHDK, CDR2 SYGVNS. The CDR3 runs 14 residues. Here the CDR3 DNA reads TGTGCCAGCAGTGACGCAGGCTCTGGAAACACCATATATTTT. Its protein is CASSDAGSGNTIYF. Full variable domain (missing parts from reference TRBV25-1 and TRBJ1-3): EADIYQTPRYLVIGTGKKITLECSQTMGHDKMYWYQQDPGMELHLIHYSYGVNSTEKGDLSSESTVSRIRTEHFPLTLESARPSHTSQYLCASSDAGSGNTIYFGEGSWLTVV.

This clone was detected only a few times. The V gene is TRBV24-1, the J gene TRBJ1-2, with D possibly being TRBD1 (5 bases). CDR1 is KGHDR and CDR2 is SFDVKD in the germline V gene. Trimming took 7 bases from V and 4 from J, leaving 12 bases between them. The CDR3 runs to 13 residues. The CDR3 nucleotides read TGTGCCACCAGGGACGGGGGGAGCTATGGCTACACCTTC. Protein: CATRDGGSYGYTF.